The 9 T cell receptor beta chains below all came from one sample that was sequenced in a study of blood T cell repertoires in COVID-19. TCRdb keeps only in-frame clones here, not all; method: immunoSEQ multiplex PCR. The sample records roughly 500,000 clones, approximately 90% being singletons. Sequencing was performed on PBMCs or T cells enriched from blood (not recorded which). Every receptor here comes from a woman aged 55-69 years who had recovered from COVID-19.

The chain carries TRBV28 and TRBJ1-1; D is possibly TRBD1 (6 bases). Trimming left V 2 bases short and J 0 bases short, with 10 bases between. CDR1 is MDHEN and CDR2 is SYDVKM in the germline V gene. The CDR3 is made up of 15 amino acids. CDR3 in amino acids: CASSLRTVMNTEAFF. CDR3 bases: TGTGCCAGCAGTTTAAGGACAGTCATGAACACTGAAGCTTTCTTT.

This clone was observed once. The chain carries TRBV6-5 and TRBJ2-1, with TRBD2 identical over 7 bases. This CDR3 is 13 amino acids long. From germline, CDR1 is MNHEY and CDR2 SVGAGI. V was pared by 6 bases and J by 12 bases, with 11 bases of the junction left unmatched. The CDR3 sequence is CASRLETGGLQFF. The CDR3 DNA follows: TGTGCCAGCAGACTGGAGACGGGGGGTTTGCAGTTCTTC.

This chain connects TRBV29-1 to TRBJ2-5, with 8 bases fitting TRBD2. This CDR3 has 14 amino acids. V shed 6 bases and J 1 base; nucleotides not matched to a gene: 7. Per the germline V gene, CDR1 is SQVTM and CDR2 is ANQGSEA. The DNA of the CDR3 is TGCAGCGTGGGACTAGTACCATTCCAAGAGACCCAGTACTTC. This gives the protein CSVGLVPFQETQYF. Variable domain in full (rest from reference TRBV29-1 and TRBJ2-5): SAVISQKPSRDICQRGTSLTIQCQVDSQVTMMFWYRQQPGQSLTLIATANQGSEATYESGFVIDKFPISRPNLTFSTLTVSNMSPEDSSIYLCSVGLVPFQETQYFGPGTRLLVL.

The V gene is TRBV28, the J gene TRBJ2-3; 9 bases line up with TRBD2. The ends lost 5 bases at V and 5 bases at J; junction bases unmatched: 14. Germline assignment: CDR1 MDHEN and CDR2 SYDVKM. This CDR3 comprises 17 residues. The CDR3 is CASSPPSSGGLGDTQYF. The CDR3 DNA is TGTGCCAGCAGTCCCCCATCGAGCGGGGGGCTTGGAGATACGCAGTATTTT.

The chain recombines TRBV2 with TRBJ1-1; D is perhaps TRBD1 (5 bases). The V gene's germline CDR1 is SNHLY and CDR2 FYNNEI. The CDR3 length is 14 residues. Trimming pared 6 bases from V and 1 base from J, leaving 12 bases between. Here the CDR3 DNA reads TGTGCCAGCAGGTTGGGGCAGGGGAACACTGAAGCTTTCTTT. It encodes CASRLGQGNTEAFF.

Notes on this clone: The sample contains more than one DNA sequence encoding this CDR3. V gene TRBV2 combines with J gene TRBJ1-2; D possibly corresponds to TRBD1 (6 bases). Per germline, CDR1 SNHLY and CDR2 FYNNEI. This CDR3 has 15 amino acids. V shed 2 bases and J shed 2 bases, with 12 bases lying between them. The CDR3 bases are TGTGCCAGCAGTGAACTGGGAGGGGGAAACTATGGCTACACCTTC. Its translation: CASSELGGGNYGYTF.

The V and J genes are TRBV2 and TRBJ1-1; D not resolved. Trimming stripped 1 base from V and 2 bases from J, with 8 bases between. The CDR3 totals 14 residues. Germline V gene lookup returns CDR1 SNHLY and CDR2 FYNNEI. The CDR3 DNA follows: TGTGCCAGCAGTGAAGAGGTGACAAACACTGAAGCTTTCTTT. Translating gives CASSEEVTNTEAFF.

CDR3 coding DNA: TGTGCCAGCAGCCGCCCGGGACAGGGGTCCTACGAGCAGTACTTC. Amino acids: CASSRPGQGSYEQYF. This chain uses TRBV3-1 (or the pseudogene TRBV3-2) with TRBJ2-7; 10 nucleotides match TRBD1. The CDR3 runs 15 residues. Germline V gives CDR1 LGHDT, CDR2 YNNKEL (reference sequence). The trim removed 4 bases at V and 1 base at J, leaving 4 bases unmatched.

The chain combines TRBV10-1 with TRBJ2-7, with TRBD2 matching over 7 bases. The CDR3 has 15 amino acids. CDR1 is WNHNN, CDR2 SYGVQD, per germline (reference sequence). V lost 0 bases and J lost 4; bases outside the gene matches: 6. The CDR3 protein is CASSESSAGPYEQYF. In nucleotides, the CDR3 is TGCGCCAGCAGTGAGTCCTCAGCGGGGCCTTACGAGCAGTACTTC.